These 10 T cell receptor beta chains originate from one sample sequenced in a study of beta chain features in type 1 diabetes. Study observations and caveats: Across all four CD4+ subsets, people with type 1 diabetes showed modestly shorter TCRB CDR3s.

These receptors lack a known antigen. Sequencing targeted expressed TCRB transcripts, as all isolated RNA had been reverse transcribed. TCRdb keeps only in-frame clones here, not all; method: immunoSEQ multiplex PCR. The sample holds roughly 700,000 clones, around an eighth seen once. Sample: naive CD4+ T cells from blood. The receptors shown here come from a man aged 18 to 30 with type 1 diabetes.

In this sample, this clone turned up a few times. V and J are TRBV23-1 and TRBJ1-3, with TRBD1 identical over 9 bases. TRBV23-1 is an ORF, with its function uncertain. The CDR3 consists of 15 residues. The V and J ends lost 7 bases and 1 base, in that order; junction bases with no gene match: 5. CDR3 residues: CASIDRGSSGNTIYF. CDR3 bases: TGCGCCAGCATCGACAGGGGGTCTTCTGGAAACACCATATATTTT.

There are a few counts of this clone. This chain uses TRBV29-1 with TRBJ2-1, with D possibly being TRBD2 (5 bases). Germline V gene sequence: CDR1 SQVTM, CDR2 ANQGSEA. The CDR3 has 12 residues. CDR3 loop: CSCGLSYNEQFF. CDR3 sequence (DNA): TGCAGTTGCGGGTTGTCTTACAATGAGCAGTTCTTC.

The chain recombines TRBV28 with TRBJ1-4, with D perhaps matching TRBD1 (6 bases). Germline-derived CDR1 and CDR2 are MDHEN and SYDVKM. The CDR3 runs to 11 residues. V was clipped by 5 bases and J by 11 bases, with 9 bases between them. The CDR3: CASSNREKLFF. The CDR3 bases are TGTGCCAGCAGTAACAGGGAGAAACTGTTTTTT.

The rearrangement links TRBV4-1 to TRBJ2-3; D gene ambiguous. Germline CDR1 reads MGHRA; CDR2 reads YSYEKL. CDR3 length equals 20 residues. Trimming stripped 2 bases from V and 6 bases from J, with 30 bases between. The CDR3 region has the DNA TGCGCCAGCAGCCAACCACGCAACCTGTTTAGACCCGACGCGGAGGATACGCAGTATTTT. Encoded protein: CASSQPRNLFRPDAEDTQYF.

The V gene is TRBV2, the J gene TRBJ1-2; perhaps TRBD1 as D (6 bases). V was pared by 4 bases and J by 2 bases, with 8 bases between. CDR3 length: 13 amino acids. The germline CDR1 and CDR2 sequences are SNHLY and FYNNEI. CDR3 region: CASSVTGNYGYTF. The CDR3, as DNA: TGTGCCAGCAGTGTGACAGGAAACTATGGCTACACCTTC.

This clone has a handful of counts. The chain combines TRBV10-3 with TRBJ2-7; 11 nucleotides align to TRBD1. V dropped 6 bases and J dropped 5; count of bases not matched to a gene: 6. The germline V gene encodes CDR1 ENHRY and CDR2 SYGVKD. The CDR3 sequence is 14 residues long. DNA of the CDR3: TGTGCCATCAGGCCGGGACAGGGGGTCCACGAGCAGTACTTC. This encodes CAIRPGQGVHEQYF.

This clone was recorded a few times. The chain joins TRBV4-1 to TRBJ2-3; 8 nucleotides match TRBD2. This CDR3 is built from 16 residues. The J segment lost 4 bases and the V segment lost 2 bases, leaving 8 bases of the junction unmatched. The V gene's germline CDR1 is MGHRA and CDR2 YSYEKL. The CDR3 reads CASSQPTRGGADTQYF. The CDR3 DNA is TGCGCCAGCAGCCAACCCACTCGGGGGGGCGCAGATACGCAGTATTTT.

J is TRBJ1-4 and V is TRBV7-8; TRBD1 agrees at 9 bases. V shed 8 bases, J shed 8 bases, and the junction held 9 bases outside the gene matches. The CDR3 is 14 amino acids. In germline, CDR1 is SGHVS, CDR2 FQNEAQ. The CDR3 region is CASSIFGQGEKLFF. In DNA, the CDR3 is TGTGCCAGCTCCATCTTCGGACAGGGGGAAAAACTGTTTTTT. Drawing the rest from reference TRBV7-8 and TRBJ1-4, the complete variable domain is GAGVSQSPRYKVAKRGQDVALRCDPISGHVSLFWYQQALGQGPEFLTYFQNEAQLDKSGLPSDRFFAERPEGSVSTLKIQRTQQEDSAVYLCASSIFGQGEKLFFGSGTQLSVL.

The rearrangement links TRBV5-4 to TRBJ2-7, with D possibly being TRBD1 (6 bases). V was shortened by 5 bases and J by 3 bases, with 15 bases between the two germline ends. This CDR3 region has 14 residues. Germline V gene sequence: CDR1 SGHNT, CDR2 YYREEE (reference sequence). The CDR3 here is CASSVETGNYEQYF. The CDR3 DNA reads as TGTGCCAGCAGTGTCGAGACAGGTAACTACGAGCAGTACTTC.

The chain uses TRBV6-5 and TRBJ1-5, with D uncertain. Germline V lookup: CDR1 MNHEY, CDR2 SVGAGI. V dropped 3 bases and J dropped 0 bases, with 9 bases sitting between them. CDR3 size: 15 residues. The CDR3 here is CASSYGRLSNQPQHF. The DNA of the CDR3 is TGTGCCAGCAGTTATGGACGGCTTAGCAATCAGCCCCAGCATTTT.